This entry lists 28 T cell receptor beta chains sequenced from one sample in a study of blood T cell repertoires in COVID-19. Method: immunoSEQ multiplex PCR; TCRdb's copy keeps in-frame clones and lacks some. The sample yields under 500,000 clones, around 90% seen once. Specimen: PBMCs or T cells enriched from blood (not recorded which). These receptors were collected from a woman aged 18 to 35 with acute COVID-19.

The chain couples TRBV28 to TRBJ1-2, with D possibly TRBD1 on 5 matching bases. This CDR3 region has 14 residues. In germline, CDR1 is MDHEN, CDR2 SYDVKM. With 6 bases removed from V and 5 bases from J, the gap between germline ends came to 16 bases. The DNA of the CDR3 is TGTGCCAGCAGCCAAGACAGTTCCCGTTATGGCTACACCTTC. This translates into CASSQDSSRYGYTF.

The J gene is TRBJ2-3, the V gene TRBV5-1, with 15 bases lining up with TRBD2. V trimming: 4 bases; J trimming: 1 base; junction bases outside the gene matches: 7. The germline V gene has CDR1 SGHRS and CDR2 YFSETQ. This CDR3 contains 18 residues. DNA for the CDR3: TGCGCCAGCAGCGGAGGGACTAGCGGGAGGATTGGCACAGATACGCAGTATTTT. Its protein is CASSGGTSGRIGTDTQYF.

This rearrangement joins TRBV28 to TRBJ2-7; D perhaps matches TRBD2 (5 bases). Trimming removed 3 bases from V and 2 bases from J, with 8 bases in between. Germline V gene sequence: CDR1 MDHEN, CDR2 SYDVKM. The CDR3 length is 13 residues. CDR3 sequence reads: CASSFEGAYEQYF. The CDR3, as DNA: TGTGCCAGCAGTTTTGAGGGTGCCTACGAGCAGTACTTC. The full variable domain, its missing parts supplied by reference TRBV28 and TRBJ2-7, is DVKVTQSSRYLVKRTGEKVFLECVQDMDHENMFWYRQDPGLGLRLIYFSYDVKMKEKGDIPEGYSVSREKKERFSLILESASTNQTSMYLCASSFEGAYEQYFGPGTRLTVT.

The chain joins TRBV19 to TRBJ1-4; D not resolved. Per the germline V gene, CDR1 is LNHDA and CDR2 is SQIVND (reference sequence). Trimming removed 6 bases from V and 1 base from J, with 9 bases in between. CDR3 length: 14 residues. The CDR3 DNA follows: TGTGCCAGTAGGGATACAGTAACTAATGAAAAACTGTTTTTT. This gives the protein CASRDTVTNEKLFF.

The chain combines TRBV9 with TRBJ2-7, with TRBD2 matching over 7 bases. This CDR3 has 15 amino acids. Germline CDR1 reads SGDLS; CDR2 reads YYNGEE. V lost 4 bases and J lost 4; bases outside the gene matches: 11. As DNA, the CDR3 is TGTGCCAGCAGCCCTTGGGGAGGGGACGGTTACGAGCAGTACTTC. It translates to CASSPWGGDGYEQYF.

The chain uses TRBV19 and TRBJ1-5; D is unclear. V was shortened by 10 bases and J by 6 bases, with 16 bases between the two germline ends. Germline lookup yields CDR1 LNHDA and CDR2 SQIVND (reference sequence). The length of the CDR3 is 13 residues. For the CDR3, the DNA is TGTGCCACCACCATGGGCTTGGGTCAGCCCCAGCATTTT. This sequence encodes CATTMGLGQPQHF.

The rearrangement uses TRBV5-1 and TRBJ2-7; TRBD2 matches at 7 bases. V shed 2 bases and J 3 bases; nucleotides not matched to a gene: 8. In germline, CDR1 is SGHRS, CDR2 YFSETQ. The CDR3 length is 15 residues. CDR3 in amino acids: CASSFRGSGDYEQYF. The CDR3 nucleotides read TGCGCCAGCAGCTTTAGGGGAAGCGGGGACTACGAGCAGTACTTC.

V usage is TRBV14 and J usage is TRBJ2-7, with a weak D call TRBD1 (6 bases). The germline V and J ends were trimmed by 1 base and 9 bases, with 19 bases remaining between them. Germline CDR1 reads SGHDN; CDR2 reads FVKESK. The CDR3 length is 15 residues. The CDR3 loop reads CASSQGSRGPEGQYF. The DNA for the CDR3 is TGTGCCAGCAGCCAAGGTAGCAGGGGCCCTGAGGGGCAGTACTTC.

V gene TRBV7-2 combines with J gene TRBJ2-7; 8 nucleotides agree with TRBD2. Germline V gene sequence: CDR1 SGHTA, CDR2 FQGNSA. J gave up 4 bases and V 5 bases, and 7 bases lay outside the gene matches. The CDR3 consists of 14 residues. The CDR3 region is CASSRPGLGYEQYF. The CDR3, as DNA: TGTGCCAGCAGCAGGCCGGGACTAGGTTACGAGCAGTACTTC.

The chain is built from TRBV29-1 and TRBJ2-7, with 10 nucleotides matching TRBD2. CDR1 is SQVTM and CDR2 is ANQGSEA in the germline V gene. This CDR3 region has 21 residues. V was pared by 0 bases and J by 5 bases, with 25 bases of the junction left unmatched. CDR3: CSVEDKASRPYLAGVNDEQYF. The CDR3 DNA reads as TGCAGCGTTGAAGATAAAGCCAGTCGACCCTATCTAGCGGGAGTTAACGACGAGCAGTACTTC.

The J gene is TRBJ2-7, the V gene TRBV13; 10 bases line up with TRBD2. The V gene's germline CDR1 is PRHDT and CDR2 FYEKMQ (reference sequence). V gave up 0 bases and J gave up 4 bases; unmatched junction bases: 9. The CDR3 totals 17 residues. The CDR3 loop is CASSLGAGGNFMYEQYF. As DNA, the CDR3 is TGTGCCAGCAGCTTAGGAGCGGGAGGGAATTTTATGTACGAGCAGTACTTC.

This chain joins TRBV15 and TRBJ2-5; tentative D call: TRBD2 (7 bases). CDR1 is LNHNV and CDR2 is YYDKDF in the germline V gene (reference sequence). Trimming left V 0 bases short and J 7 bases short, with 15 bases between. The CDR3 is made up of 15 amino acids. The CDR3 region has the DNA TGTGCCACCAGCAGAGATCGGGGGCCGGGAGGGACCCAGTACTTC. This sequence encodes CATSRDRGPGGTQYF.

Only one count was recorded for this clone. This chain joins TRBV29-1 and TRBJ1-1; no reliable D call. CDR1 SQVTM and CDR2 ANQGSEA come from the germline V gene. This CDR3 contains 14 residues. V was shortened by 3 bases and J by 2 bases, with 13 bases between the two germline ends. CDR3 sequence (DNA): TGCAGCGTTGATCGGGGTTTGGTAAACACTGAAGCTTTCTTT. As protein: CSVDRGLVNTEAFF.

This clone was detected once. The chain links TRBV5-1 to TRBJ2-7; 7 positions match TRBD2. The CDR3 totals 12 residues. The junction had 8 bases not matched to a gene; V was cut back by 7 bases and J by 7 bases. The V gene's germline CDR1 is SGHRS and CDR2 YFSETQ. The CDR3, as DNA: TGCGCCAGCTCCGGGACTACCGGAGAGCAGTACTTC. Residues: CASSGTTGEQYF.

The chain recombines TRBV10-3 with TRBJ1-2, with D possibly TRBD1 on 5 matching bases. From germline, CDR1 is ENHRY and CDR2 SYGVKD. Trimming removed 9 bases at V and 2 bases at J, with 13 bases between. The CDR3 consists of 13 residues. The CDR3 here is CAMQKTENYGYTF. CDR3 sequence (DNA): TGTGCCATGCAAAAGACAGAGAACTATGGCTACACCTTC.

This clone was picked up one time. The rearrangement joins TRBV12-3 or TRBV12-4 to TRBJ1-4; no definite D call. With 0 bases removed from V and 15 bases from J, the gap between germline ends came to 8 bases. This CDR3 spans 11 amino acids. The CDR3 region has the DNA TGTGCCAGCAGTTTAGCGAGGAAATTGTTTTTT. Translated: CASSLARKLFF.

The chain carries TRBV7-9 and TRBJ2-7; TRBD1 agrees at 7 bases. Germline CDR1 and CDR2: SEHNR and FQNEAQ (reference sequence). The trim removed 6 bases at V and 7 bases at J, leaving 12 bases unmatched. The CDR3 consists of 14 residues. In DNA, the CDR3 is TGTGCCAGCAGAGGGACAGCCCCTACGGGGGAGCAGTACTTC. Its protein is CASRGTAPTGEQYF.

J is TRBJ2-3 and V is TRBV7-2, with 9 bases that match TRBD2. The CDR3 covers 16 residues. Germline V gives CDR1 SGHTA, CDR2 FQGNSA. V gave up 1 base and J gave up 6 bases; unmatched junction bases: 8. The CDR3 coding sequence is TGTGCCAGCAGCTTAGTCGCGGGAGGGCTGTGGGATACGCAGTATTTT. Translation: CASSLVAGGLWDTQYF.

This clone has just one count. The gene calls are TRBV5-1 and TRBJ2-5; TRBD1 matches 7 bases. Per the germline V gene, CDR1 is SGHRS and CDR2 is YFSETQ. The V gene end was trimmed by 2 bases and the J gene end by 2 bases; junction bases not matched to a gene: 3. The CDR3 has 14 amino acids. CDR3 coding DNA: TGCGCCAGCAGCTTCACAGGGGAACAAGAGACCCAGTACTTC. It is translated as CASSFTGEQETQYF.

DNA for the CDR3: TGTGCCACCAGCCCAGAGGGGGCGTACTACAATGAGCAGTTCTTC. It codes for CATSPEGAYYNEQFF. The rearrangement joins TRBV15 to TRBJ2-1, with 7 bases fitting TRBD1. Germline assignment: CDR1 LNHNV and CDR2 YYDKDF (reference sequence). This CDR3 has 15 residues. J lost 3 bases, V lost 5 bases, and 7 bases had no gene match.

The gene calls are TRBV20-1 and TRBJ2-1; D not resolved. Germline loops: CDR1 DFQATT, CDR2 SNEGSKA (reference sequence). The CDR3 has 12 amino acids. The V end was cut by 3 bases, the J end by 5 bases, with 8 bases between. CDR3 residues: CSASAQNNEQFF. The CDR3 nucleotides read TGCAGTGCTAGTGCCCAGAACAATGAGCAGTTCTTC.

This clone appeared once. V and J are TRBV4-1 and TRBJ2-5; TRBD2 aligns across 14 bases. With V trimmed by 4 bases and J by 3 bases, 4 bases remained unmatched. In germline, CDR1 is MGHRA, CDR2 YSYEKL. The CDR3 has 16 residues. The CDR3 is CASSLTGLAGEETQYF. CDR3 coding DNA: TGCGCCAGCAGCCTGACGGGACTAGCGGGAGAAGAGACCCAGTACTTC.

This CDR3 is CASSVGGTGPYEQYF. The CDR3 DNA reads TGTGCCAGCAGCGTAGGAGGGACAGGACCCTACGAGCAGTACTTC. The J gene is TRBJ2-7, the V gene TRBV9, with 8 bases lining up with TRBD1. The CDR3 loop spans 15 amino acids. Germline lookup yields CDR1 SGDLS and CDR2 YYNGEE. J gave up 2 bases and V 0 bases, and 4 bases lay outside the gene matches.

With respect to this clone: Other nucleotide sequences in the sample specify the same CDR3. The rearrangement joins TRBV24-1 to TRBJ2-7, with 7 bases that match TRBD2. With 4 bases clipped from V and 4 bases from J, the junction kept 0 bases outside the gene matches. Germline CDR1 is KGHDR and CDR2 is SFDVKD. The CDR3 is 12 residues long. In DNA form, the CDR3 reads TGTGCCACCAGTGAGGGGGGGTACGAGCAGTACTTC. It codes for CATSEGGYEQYF.

V is TRBV5-4 and J is TRBJ1-4; D is unclear. Between the trimmed V and J ends, which lost 4 bases and 7 bases, there was a span of 14 bases. Germline V gives CDR1 SGHNT, CDR2 YYREEE (reference sequence). This CDR3 comprises 14 residues. The CDR3 sequence is CASSLGGRSEKLFF. In nucleotides, the CDR3 is TGTGCCAGCAGCCTGGGCGGGCGCAGTGAAAAACTGTTTTTT. The complete variable domain, with remaining parts taken from reference TRBV5-4 and TRBJ1-4, reads ETGVTQSPTHLIKTRGQQVTLRCSSQSGHNTVSWYQQALGQGPQFIFQYYREEENGRGNFPPRFSGLQFPNYSSELNVNALELDDSALYLCASSLGGRSEKLFFGSGTQLSVL.

V is TRBV11-2 and J is TRBJ2-7; 14 nucleotides align to TRBD2. Germline V gene lookup returns CDR1 SGHAT and CDR2 FQNNGV. With V trimmed by 2 bases and J by 1 base, 10 bases remained unmatched. The CDR3 extends over 19 amino acids. CDR3 residues: CASSLRIGTSGSGSYEQYF. The DNA of the CDR3 is TGTGCCAGCAGCTTAAGAATCGGGACTAGCGGGAGTGGGTCCTACGAGCAGTACTTC.

The rearrangement joins TRBV6-1 to TRBJ1-1; D gene ambiguous. Trimming pared 2 bases from V and 4 bases from J, leaving 11 bases between. The CDR3 has 14 amino acids. The V gene's germline CDR1 is MNHNS and CDR2 SASEGT. CDR3 DNA: TGTGCCAGCAGTGAAACGTGGAGTAGCACTGAAGCTTTCTTT. Translating it yields CASSETWSSTEAFF.

This chain links TRBV7-6 with TRBJ2-5; the D is unclear. The CDR3 extends over 15 amino acids. Trimming left V 4 bases short and J 1 base short, with 13 bases between. Germline V CDR1 and CDR2: SGHVS, FNYEAQ. The CDR3 sequence is CASSSIFTAQETQYF. The DNA for the CDR3 is TGTGCCAGCAGCTCCATCTTTACAGCCCAAGAGACCCAGTACTTC.